Detailed here is one T cell receptor beta chain. Antigen specificity is unknown. This record comes from a study of cytomegalovirus exposure and HLA in healthy donors. General observations from the study: As was reported, the classifier diagnosed cytomegalovirus status with high specificity and sensitivity. In an earlier analysis, in some 500 donors, most V segments appeared productive either ~87% or ~30% of the time. Across donors, most TCRs were seen rarely, yet some public ones were widespread. Analysis performed later found approximately 17,000 TCR beta sequences associated with HLA alleles at 0.05 false discovery rate.

The germline CDR1 and CDR2 sequences are KGHSH and LQKENI. The CDR3 is 17 residues long. Trimming took off 1 base at V and 6 bases at J, with 18 bases between the two ends. PCR used 60 Vbeta primers and 13 Jbeta primers. The protocol was immunoSEQ multiplex PCR, while the TCRdb copy is restricted to in-frame clones and leaves out a portion. The sample holds about 190,000 clones, about 80% seen once. Material: PBMCs. The V gene is TRBV18, the J gene TRBJ2-2; D perhaps matches TRBD1 (6 bases). The receptor was derived from a man between 35 and 55 years old in good health and CMV-seropositive. This chain's CDR3 is CASSPLTTGWSPGELFF. CDR3 DNA: TGTGCCAGCTCACCACTTACTACAGGGTGGTCTCCCGGGGAGCTGTTTTTT.